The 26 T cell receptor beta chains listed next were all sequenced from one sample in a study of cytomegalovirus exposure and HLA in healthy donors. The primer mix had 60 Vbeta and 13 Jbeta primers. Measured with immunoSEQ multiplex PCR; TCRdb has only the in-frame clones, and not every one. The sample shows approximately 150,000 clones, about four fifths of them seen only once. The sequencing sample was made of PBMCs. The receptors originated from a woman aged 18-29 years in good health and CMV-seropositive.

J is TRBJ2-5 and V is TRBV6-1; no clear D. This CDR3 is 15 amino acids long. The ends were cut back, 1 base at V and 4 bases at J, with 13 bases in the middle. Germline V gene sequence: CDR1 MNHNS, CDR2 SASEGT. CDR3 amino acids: CASSEGYIPGETQYF. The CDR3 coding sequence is TGTGCCAGCAGTGAAGGTTACATACCTGGAGAGACCCAGTACTTC.

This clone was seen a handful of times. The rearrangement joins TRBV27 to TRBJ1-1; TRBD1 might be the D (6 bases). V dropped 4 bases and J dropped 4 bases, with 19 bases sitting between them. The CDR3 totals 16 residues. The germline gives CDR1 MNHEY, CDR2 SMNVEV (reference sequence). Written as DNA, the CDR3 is TGTGCCAGCAGTTCCCGGGGGGGGGCTCGGGGCACTGAAGCTTTCTTT. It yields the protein CASSSRGGARGTEAFF.

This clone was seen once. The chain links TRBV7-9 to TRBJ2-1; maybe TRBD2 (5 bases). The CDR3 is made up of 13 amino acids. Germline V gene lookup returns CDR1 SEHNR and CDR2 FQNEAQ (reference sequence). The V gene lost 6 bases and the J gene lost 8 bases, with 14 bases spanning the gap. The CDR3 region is CASREVPRYEQFF. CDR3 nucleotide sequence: TGTGCCAGCAGGGAGGTCCCCCGGTATGAGCAGTTCTTC.

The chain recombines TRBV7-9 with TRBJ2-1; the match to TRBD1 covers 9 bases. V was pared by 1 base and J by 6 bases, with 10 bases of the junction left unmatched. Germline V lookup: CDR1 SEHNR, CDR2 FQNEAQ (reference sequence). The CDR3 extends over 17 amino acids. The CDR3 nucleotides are TGTGCCAGCAGCTTAGGGACAGGGGCCCCTCGATTCAATGAGCAGTTCTTC. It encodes CASSLGTGAPRFNEQFF.

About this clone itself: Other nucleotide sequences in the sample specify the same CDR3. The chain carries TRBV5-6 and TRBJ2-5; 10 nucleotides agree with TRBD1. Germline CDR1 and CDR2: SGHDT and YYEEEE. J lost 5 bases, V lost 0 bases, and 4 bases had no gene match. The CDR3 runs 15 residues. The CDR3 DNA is TGTGCCAGCAGCTTGGGACAGGGGGCTAGGGAGACCCAGTACTTC. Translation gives CASSLGQGARETQYF.

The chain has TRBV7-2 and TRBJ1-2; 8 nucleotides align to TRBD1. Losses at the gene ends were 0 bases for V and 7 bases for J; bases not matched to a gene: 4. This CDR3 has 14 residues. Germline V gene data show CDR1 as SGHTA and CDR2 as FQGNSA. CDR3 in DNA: TGTGCCAGCAGCTTAGCGACGACAGGGGTTGGCTACACCTTC. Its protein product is CASSLATTGVGYTF.

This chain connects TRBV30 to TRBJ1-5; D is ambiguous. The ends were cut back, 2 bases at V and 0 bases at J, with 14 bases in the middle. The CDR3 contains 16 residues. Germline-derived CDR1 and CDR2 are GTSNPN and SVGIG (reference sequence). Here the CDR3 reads CAWSPLERNSNQPQHF. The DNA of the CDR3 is TGTGCCTGGAGTCCACTGGAGAGGAATAGCAATCAGCCCCAGCATTTT.

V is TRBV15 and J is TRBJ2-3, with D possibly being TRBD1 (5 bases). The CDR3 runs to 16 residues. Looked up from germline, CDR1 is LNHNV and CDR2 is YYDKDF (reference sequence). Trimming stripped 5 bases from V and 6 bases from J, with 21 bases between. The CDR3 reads CATSFPARGRRDTQYF. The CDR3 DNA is TGTGCCACCAGCTTTCCTGCTAGGGGCCGGCGGGATACGCAGTATTTT.

The CDR3 sequence is CASSGLAGGNEQFF. The CDR3 region has the DNA TGTGCCAGCAGTGGACTAGCGGGGGGCAATGAGCAGTTCTTC. V and J are TRBV6-4 and TRBJ2-1; 13 bases are a match to TRBD2. Germline V gene lookup returns CDR1 MRHNA and CDR2 SNTAGT. CDR3 length: 14 residues. V lost 4 bases to trimming and J lost 6 bases; unmatched junction nucleotides: 0.

CDR3 sequence (DNA): TGTGCCAGCAGTCGACAGGGGGCGGGGTCACCCCTCCACTTT. It is translated as CASSRQGAGSPLHF. V usage is TRBV6-1 and J usage is TRBJ1-6; 10 bases agree with TRBD1. This CDR3 region has 14 residues. From germline, CDR1 is MNHNS and CDR2 SASEGT. Trimming removed 5 bases from V and 10 bases from J; junction bases left unmatched: 5.

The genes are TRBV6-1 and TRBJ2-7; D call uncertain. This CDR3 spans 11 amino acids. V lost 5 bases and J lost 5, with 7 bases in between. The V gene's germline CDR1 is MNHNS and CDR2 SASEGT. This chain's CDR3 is CASSPRDEQYF. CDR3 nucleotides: TGTGCCAGCAGTCCTCGCGACGAGCAGTACTTC.

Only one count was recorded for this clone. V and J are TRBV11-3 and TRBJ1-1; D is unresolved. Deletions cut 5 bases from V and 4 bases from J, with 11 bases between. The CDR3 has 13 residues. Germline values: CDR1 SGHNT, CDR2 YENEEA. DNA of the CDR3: TGTGCCAGCAGCCCGGGTGTGGGCACTGAAGCTTTCTTT. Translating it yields CASSPGVGTEAFF.

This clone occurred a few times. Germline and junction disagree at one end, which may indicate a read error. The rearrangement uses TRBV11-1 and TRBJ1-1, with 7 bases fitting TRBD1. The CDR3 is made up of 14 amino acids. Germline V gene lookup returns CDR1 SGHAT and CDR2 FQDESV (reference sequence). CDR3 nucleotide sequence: TGTGCCAGCACCTTAGGGACAGTTAACACTGAAGCTTTCTTT. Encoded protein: CASTLGTVNTEAFF. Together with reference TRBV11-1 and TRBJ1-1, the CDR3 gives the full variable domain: EAEVAQSPRYKITEKSQAVAFWCDPISGHATLYWYRQILGQGPELLVQFQDESVVDDSQLPKDRFSAERLKGVDSTLKIQPAELGDSAMYLCASTLGTVNTEAFFGQGTRLTVV.

The CDR3 region is CASKGWGGFGQNEQFF. In DNA, the CDR3 is TGTGCCAGTAAAGGGTGGGGGGGTTTTGGTCAGAATGAGCAGTTCTTC. The V and J genes are TRBV19 and TRBJ2-1; 7 bases fit TRBD2. With V trimmed by 7 bases and J by 7 bases, 16 bases remained unmatched. Looked up from germline, CDR1 is LNHDA and CDR2 is SQIVND (reference sequence). The CDR3 is 16 residues long.

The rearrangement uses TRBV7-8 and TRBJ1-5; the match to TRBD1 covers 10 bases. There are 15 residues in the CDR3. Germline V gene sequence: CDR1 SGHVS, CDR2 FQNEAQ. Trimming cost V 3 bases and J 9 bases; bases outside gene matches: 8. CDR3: CASSLSRDRGRPQHF. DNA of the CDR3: TGTGCCAGCAGCTTGAGCCGGGACAGGGGACGGCCCCAGCATTTT.

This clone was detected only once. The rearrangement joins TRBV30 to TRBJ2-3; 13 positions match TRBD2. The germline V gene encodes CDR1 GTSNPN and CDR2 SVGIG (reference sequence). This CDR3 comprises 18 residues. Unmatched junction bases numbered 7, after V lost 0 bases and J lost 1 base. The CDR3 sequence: CAWSVLAGGPIGTDTQYF. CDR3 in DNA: TGTGCCTGGAGTGTACTAGCGGGGGGGCCAATTGGCACAGATACGCAGTATTTT.

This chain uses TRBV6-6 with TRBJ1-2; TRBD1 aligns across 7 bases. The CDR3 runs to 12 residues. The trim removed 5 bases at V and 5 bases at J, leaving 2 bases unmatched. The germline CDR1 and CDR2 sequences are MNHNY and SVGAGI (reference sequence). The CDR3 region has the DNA TGTGCCAGCAGTACAGGGGTGTATGGCTACACCTTC. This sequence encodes CASSTGVYGYTF.

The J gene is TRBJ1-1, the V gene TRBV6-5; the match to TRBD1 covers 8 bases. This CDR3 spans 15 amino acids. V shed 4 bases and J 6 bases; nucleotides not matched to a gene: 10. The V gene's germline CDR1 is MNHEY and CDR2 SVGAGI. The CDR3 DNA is TGTGCCAGCAGTTTCACTCCAGGGGGCCAGGCTGAAGCTTTCTTT. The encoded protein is CASSFTPGGQAEAFF.

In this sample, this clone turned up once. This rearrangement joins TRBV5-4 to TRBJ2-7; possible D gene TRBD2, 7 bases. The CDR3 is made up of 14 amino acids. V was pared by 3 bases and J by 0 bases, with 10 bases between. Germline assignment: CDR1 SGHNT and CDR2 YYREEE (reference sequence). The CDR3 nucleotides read TGTGCCAGCAGCTGGGGGGGCTCCTCCTACGAGCAGTACTTC. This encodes CASSWGGSSYEQYF.

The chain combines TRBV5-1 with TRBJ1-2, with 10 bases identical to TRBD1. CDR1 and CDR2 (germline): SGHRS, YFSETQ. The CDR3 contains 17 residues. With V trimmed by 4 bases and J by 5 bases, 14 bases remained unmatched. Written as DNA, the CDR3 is TGCGCCAGCAGCCTCGACCGGACAGGGGGTGAAAGATATGGCTACACCTTC. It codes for CASSLDRTGGERYGYTF.

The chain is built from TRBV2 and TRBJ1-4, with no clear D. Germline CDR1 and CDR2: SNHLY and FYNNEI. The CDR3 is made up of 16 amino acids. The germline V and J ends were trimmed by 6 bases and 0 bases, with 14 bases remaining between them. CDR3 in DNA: TGTGCCAGCAGCCGAGAGCAGGTGACAACTAATGAAAAACTGTTTTTT. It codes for CASSREQVTTNEKLFF.

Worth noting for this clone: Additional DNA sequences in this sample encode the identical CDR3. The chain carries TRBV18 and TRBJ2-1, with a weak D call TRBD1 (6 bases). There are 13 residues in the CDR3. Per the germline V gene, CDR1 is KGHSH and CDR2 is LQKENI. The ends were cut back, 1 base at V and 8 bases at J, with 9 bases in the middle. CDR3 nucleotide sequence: TGTGCCAGCTCACCACGGCAGGGGTATGAGCAGTTCTTC. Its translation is CASSPRQGYEQFF.

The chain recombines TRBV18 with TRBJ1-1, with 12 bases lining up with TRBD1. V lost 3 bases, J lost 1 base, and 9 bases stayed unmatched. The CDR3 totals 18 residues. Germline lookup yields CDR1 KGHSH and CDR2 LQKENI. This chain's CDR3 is CASSPNPGDRGRNTEAFF. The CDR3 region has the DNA TGTGCCAGCTCACCTAACCCGGGGGACAGGGGGCGGAACACTGAAGCTTTCTTT.

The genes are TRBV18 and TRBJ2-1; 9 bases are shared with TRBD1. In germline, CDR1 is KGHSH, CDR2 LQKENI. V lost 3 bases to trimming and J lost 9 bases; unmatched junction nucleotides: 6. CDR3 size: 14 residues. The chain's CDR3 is CASSPTTGGVEQFF. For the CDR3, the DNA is TGTGCCAGCTCACCGACCACAGGGGGCGTTGAGCAGTTCTTC.

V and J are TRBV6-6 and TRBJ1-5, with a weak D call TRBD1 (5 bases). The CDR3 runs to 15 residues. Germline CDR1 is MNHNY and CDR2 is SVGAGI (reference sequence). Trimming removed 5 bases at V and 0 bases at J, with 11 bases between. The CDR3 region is CASSIQGYSNQPQHF. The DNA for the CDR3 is TGTGCCAGCAGTATTCAGGGTTATAGCAATCAGCCCCAGCATTTT.

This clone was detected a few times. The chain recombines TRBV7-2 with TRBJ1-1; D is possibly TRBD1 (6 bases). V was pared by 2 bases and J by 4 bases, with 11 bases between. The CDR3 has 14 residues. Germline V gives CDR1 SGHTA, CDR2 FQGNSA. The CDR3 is CASSLSGASTEAFF. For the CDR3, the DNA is TGTGCCAGCAGCTTATCAGGGGCGAGCACTGAAGCTTTCTTT. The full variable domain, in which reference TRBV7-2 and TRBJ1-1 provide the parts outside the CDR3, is GAGVSQSPSNKVTEKGKDVELRCDPISGHTALYWYRQSLGQGLEFLIYFQGNSAPDKSGLPSDRFSAERTGGSVSTLTIQRTQQEDSAVYLCASSLSGASTEAFFGQGTRLTVV.